The sequence of this T cell receptor (beta chain) was determined in a study of blood T cell repertoires in COVID-19. Study background: PBMCs, B-cell-depleted T cells, or T cells provided the cDNA or gDNA that made up the material.

The CDR3 runs to 16 residues. Germline lookup yields CDR1 SGHAT and CDR2 FQNNGV. Losses at the gene ends were 5 bases for V and 3 bases for J; bases not matched to a gene: 8. Measured with immunoSEQ multiplex PCR; TCRdb has only the in-frame clones, and not every one. This table holds roughly 260,000 clones, about 89% found once. The receptor comes from a man aged 40-49 years who had recovered from COVID-19. The specimen was peripheral blood. The chain recombines TRBV11-2 with TRBJ2-3, with 10 bases fitting TRBD1. The CDR3 region is CASSNPGTGVTDTQYF. CDR3 bases: TGTGCCAGCAGCAACCCCGGGACAGGGGTTACAGATACGCAGTATTTT.